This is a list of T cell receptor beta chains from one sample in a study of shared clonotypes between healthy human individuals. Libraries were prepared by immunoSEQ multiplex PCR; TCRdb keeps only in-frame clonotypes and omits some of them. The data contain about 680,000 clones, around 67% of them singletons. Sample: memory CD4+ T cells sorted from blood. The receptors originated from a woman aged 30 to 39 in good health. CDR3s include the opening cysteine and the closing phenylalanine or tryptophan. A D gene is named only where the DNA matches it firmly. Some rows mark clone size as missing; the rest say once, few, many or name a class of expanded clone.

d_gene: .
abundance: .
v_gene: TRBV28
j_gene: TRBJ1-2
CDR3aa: CASGTGIGHGYTF
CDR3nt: TGTGCCAGCGGAACAGGTATCGGCCATGGCTACACCTTC

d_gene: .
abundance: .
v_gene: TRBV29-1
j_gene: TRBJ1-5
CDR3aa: CSVEVSGEGNQPQHF
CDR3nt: TGCAGCGTTGAGGTCAGCGGGGAAGGCAATCAGCCCCAGCATTTT

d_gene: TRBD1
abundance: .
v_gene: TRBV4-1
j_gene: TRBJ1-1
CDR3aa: CASSRRRTGVPEAFF
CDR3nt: TGCGCCAGCAGCCGCCGAAGGACAGGGGTTCCTGAAGCTTTCTTT

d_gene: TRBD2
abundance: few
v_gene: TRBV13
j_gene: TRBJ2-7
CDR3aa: CASSDRLARSYEQYF
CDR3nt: TGTGCCAGCAGCGACCGACTAGCGAGGTCCTACGAGCAGTACTTC

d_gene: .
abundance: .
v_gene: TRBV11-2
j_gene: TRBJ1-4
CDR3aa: CASSLEEEKLFF
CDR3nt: TGTGCCAGCAGCTTAGAGGAGGAAAAACTGTTTTTT

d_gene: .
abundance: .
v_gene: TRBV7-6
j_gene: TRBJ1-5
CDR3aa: CASSLAGGNQPQHF
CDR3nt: TGTGCCAGCAGCTTAGCGGGAGGGAATCAGCCCCAGCATTTT

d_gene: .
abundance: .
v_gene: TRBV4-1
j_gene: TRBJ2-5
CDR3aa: CASSQNREVTETQYF
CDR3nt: TGCGCCAGCAGCCAAAACAGGGAGGTGACAGAGACCCAGTACTTC

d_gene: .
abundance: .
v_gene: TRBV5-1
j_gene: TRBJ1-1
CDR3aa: CASSPRIGAVSGTEAFF
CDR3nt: TGCGCCAGCAGCCCCCGGATCGGGGCAGTGTCGGGGACTGAAGCTTTCTTT

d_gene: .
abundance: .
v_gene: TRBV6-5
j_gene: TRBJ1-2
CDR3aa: CASSYSGFSGYTF
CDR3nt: TGTGCCAGCAGTTACTCGGGGTTCTCTGGCTACACCTTC

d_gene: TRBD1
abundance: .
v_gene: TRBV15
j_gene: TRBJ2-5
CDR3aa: CATSRDQGQRTQYF
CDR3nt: TGTGCCACCAGCAGGGACCAGGGACAGCGTACCCAGTACTTC

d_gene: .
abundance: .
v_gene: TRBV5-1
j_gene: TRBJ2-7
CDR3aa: CASSPTGMVNYEQYF
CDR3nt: TGCGCCAGCAGCCCTACAGGGATGGTAAACTACGAGCAGTACTTC

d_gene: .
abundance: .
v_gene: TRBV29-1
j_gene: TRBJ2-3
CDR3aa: CSVEALGADTQYF
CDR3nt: TGCAGCGTTGAAGCCCTGGGGGCAGATACGCAGTATTTT

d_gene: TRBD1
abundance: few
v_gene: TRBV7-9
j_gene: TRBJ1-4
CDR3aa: CASSPPGQGREKLFF
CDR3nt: TGTGCCAGCAGCCCACCGGGACAGGGGCGTGAAAAACTGTTTTTT

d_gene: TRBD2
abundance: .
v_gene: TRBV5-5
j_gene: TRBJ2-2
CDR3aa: CASIQGLAPGELFF
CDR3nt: TGTGCCAGCATCCAGGGACTAGCGCCCGGGGAGCTGTTTTTT

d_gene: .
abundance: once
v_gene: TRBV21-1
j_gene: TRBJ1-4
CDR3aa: CASGRQGGEKLFF
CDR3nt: TGTGCCAGCGGTAGACAGGGGGGGGAAAAACTGTTTTTT

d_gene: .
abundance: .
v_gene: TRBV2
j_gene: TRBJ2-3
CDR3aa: CASRASTDTQYF
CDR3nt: TGTGCCAGCAGAGCTAGCACAGATACGCAGTATTTT

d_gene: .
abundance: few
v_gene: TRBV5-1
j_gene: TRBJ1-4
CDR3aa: CASSLQGLIVYNEKLFF
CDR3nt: TGCGCCAGCAGCTTGCAGGGCCTAATCGTCTATAATGAAAAACTGTTTTTT

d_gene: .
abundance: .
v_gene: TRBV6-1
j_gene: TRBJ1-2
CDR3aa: CASTLTEGYGYTF
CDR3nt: TGTGCCAGCACCCTGACAGAGGGGTATGGCTACACCTTC

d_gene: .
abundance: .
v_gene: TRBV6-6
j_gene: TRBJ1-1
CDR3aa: CASRPQRGSDTEAFF
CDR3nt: TGTGCCAGCAGACCCCAGAGGGGCTCCGACACTGAAGCTTTCTTT

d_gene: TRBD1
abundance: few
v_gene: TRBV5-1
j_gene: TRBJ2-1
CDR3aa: CASSLDRLGYNEQFF
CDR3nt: TGCGCCAGCAGTCTGGACAGGTTGGGGTACAATGAGCAGTTCTTC

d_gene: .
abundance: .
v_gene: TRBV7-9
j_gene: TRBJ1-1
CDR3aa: CASSPLLGNTEAFF
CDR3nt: TGTGCCAGCAGCCCTCTGCTGGGGAACACTGAAGCTTTCTTT

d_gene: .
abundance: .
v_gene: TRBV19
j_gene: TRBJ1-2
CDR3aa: CASKGGVYGYTF
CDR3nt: TGTGCCAGTAAGGGCGGGGTCTATGGCTACACCTTC

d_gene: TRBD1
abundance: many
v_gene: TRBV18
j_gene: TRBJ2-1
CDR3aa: CASSPQTGSRLTEQFF
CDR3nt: TGTGCCAGCTCTCCTCAGACAGGGTCGCGGCTTACTGAGCAGTTCTTC

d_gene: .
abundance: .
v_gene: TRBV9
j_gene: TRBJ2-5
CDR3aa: CASSVAIGGRQETQYF
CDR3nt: TGTGCCAGCAGCGTAGCAATCGGAGGGCGGCAAGAGACCCAGTACTTC

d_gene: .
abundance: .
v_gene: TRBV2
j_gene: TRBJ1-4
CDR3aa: CASLGSREEKLFF
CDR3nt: TGTGCCAGCCTAGGGTCCAGAGAGGAAAAACTGTTTTTT

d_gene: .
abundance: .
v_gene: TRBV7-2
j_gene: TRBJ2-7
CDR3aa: CASSLPSVTYEQYF
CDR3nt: TGTGCCAGCAGCCTACCCAGCGTCACCTACGAGCAGTACTTC

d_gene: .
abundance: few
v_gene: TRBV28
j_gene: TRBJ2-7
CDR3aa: CASSGPSLVKHYEQYF
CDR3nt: TGTGCCAGCAGTGGGCCTTCCCTTGTTAAACACTACGAGCAGTACTTC

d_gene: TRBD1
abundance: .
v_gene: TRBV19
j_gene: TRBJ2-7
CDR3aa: CASSTTGDSYEQYF
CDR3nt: TGTGCCAGTAGCACAACAGGGGATTCCTACGAGCAGTACTTC

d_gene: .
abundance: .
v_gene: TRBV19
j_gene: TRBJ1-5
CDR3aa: CATSPADSNQPQHF
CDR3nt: TGTGCCACCTCACCAGCAGATAGCAATCAGCCCCAGCATTTT

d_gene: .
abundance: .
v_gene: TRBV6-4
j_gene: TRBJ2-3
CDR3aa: CASSFGLDTDTQYF
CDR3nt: TGTGCCAGCTCATTTGGACTTGACACAGATACGCAGTATTTT

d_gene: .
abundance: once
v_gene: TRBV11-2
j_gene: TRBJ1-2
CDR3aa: CASSLAFRSGRSNYGYTF
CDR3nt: TGTGCCAGCAGCTTAGCGTTTAGGTCAGGGAGGTCCAACTATGGCTACACCTTC

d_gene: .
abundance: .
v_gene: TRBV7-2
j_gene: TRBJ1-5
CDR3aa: CASSGTTLTNQPQHF
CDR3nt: TGTGCCAGCAGCGGGACAACTCTAACCAATCAGCCCCAGCATTTT

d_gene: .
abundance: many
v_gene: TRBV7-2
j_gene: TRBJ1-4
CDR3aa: CASTLGGAANEKLFF
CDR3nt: TGTGCCAGCACCCTGGGAGGAGCAGCTAATGAAAAACTGTTTTTT

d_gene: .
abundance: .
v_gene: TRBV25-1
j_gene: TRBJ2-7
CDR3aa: CASSLDRREPYEQYF
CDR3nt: TGTGCCAGCAGCCTTGATCGACGGGAACCCTACGAGCAGTACTTC

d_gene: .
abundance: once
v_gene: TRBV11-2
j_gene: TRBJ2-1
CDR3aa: CASSLVSGLPLNEQFF
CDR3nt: TGTGCCAGCAGCTTAGTGTCCGGCCTTCCCCTCAATGAGCAGTTCTTC

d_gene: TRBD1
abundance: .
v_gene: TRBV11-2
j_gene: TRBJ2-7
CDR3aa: CASSSNPGQTYEQYF
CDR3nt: TGTGCCAGCAGCTCTAACCCGGGACAGACCTACGAGCAGTACTTC

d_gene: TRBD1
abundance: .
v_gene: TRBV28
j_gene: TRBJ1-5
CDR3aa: CASIRTGGLNQPQHF
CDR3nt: TGTGCCAGCATTAGGACAGGGGGCCTCAATCAGCCCCAGCATTTT

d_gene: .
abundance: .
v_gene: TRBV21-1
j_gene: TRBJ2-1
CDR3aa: CASSKGGTSGRDTMGQFF
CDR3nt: TGTGCCAGCAGCAAAGGTGGGACTAGCGGGAGGGATACAATGGGGCAGTTCTTC

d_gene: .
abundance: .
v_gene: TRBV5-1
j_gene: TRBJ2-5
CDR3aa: CASSLATGQVWETQYF
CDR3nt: TGCGCCAGCAGCTTGGCCACGGGGCAGGTATGGGAGACCCAGTACTTC

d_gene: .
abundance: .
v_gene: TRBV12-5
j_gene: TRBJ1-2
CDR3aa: CASGFTGPLGGYTF
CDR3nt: TGTGCTAGTGGTTTTACAGGGCCCCTCGGTGGCTACACCTTC

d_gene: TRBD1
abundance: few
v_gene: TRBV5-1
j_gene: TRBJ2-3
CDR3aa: CASRPGTGTDTQYF
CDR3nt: TGCGCCAGCAGGCCCGGGACAGGCACAGATACGCAGTATTTT

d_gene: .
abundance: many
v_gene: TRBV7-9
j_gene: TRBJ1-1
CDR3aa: CASRPAQGLDTEAFF
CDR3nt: TGTGCCAGCAGACCGGCGCAGGGATTGGACACTGAAGCTTTCTTT

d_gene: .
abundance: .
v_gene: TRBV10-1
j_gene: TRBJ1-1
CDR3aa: CASKRGLLETEAFF
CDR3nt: TGCGCCAGCAAGAGGGGACTCCTGGAGACTGAAGCTTTCTTT

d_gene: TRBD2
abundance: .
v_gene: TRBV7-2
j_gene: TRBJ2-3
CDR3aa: CASSSAPGGREGGTQYF
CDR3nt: TGTGCCAGCAGCTCCGCCCCGGGGGGGCGGGAGGGAGGTACGCAGTATTTT

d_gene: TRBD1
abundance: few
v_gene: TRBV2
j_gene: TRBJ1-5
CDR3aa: CASSAGGEQPQHF
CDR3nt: TGTGCCAGCAGTGCAGGGGGCGAACAGCCCCAGCATTTT

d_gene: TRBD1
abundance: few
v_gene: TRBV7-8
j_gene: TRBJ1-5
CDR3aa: CASSLRGDRPTNQPQHF
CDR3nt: TGTGCCAGCAGCTTAAGGGGGGACAGACCAACGAATCAGCCCCAGCATTTT

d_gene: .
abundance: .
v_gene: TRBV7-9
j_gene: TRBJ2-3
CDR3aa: CASSLQSTQYF
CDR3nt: TGTGCCAGCAGCTTACAGTCTACGCAGTATTTT

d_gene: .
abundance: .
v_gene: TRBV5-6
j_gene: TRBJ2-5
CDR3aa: CASSLRRIIEETQYF
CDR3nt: TGTGCCAGCAGCTTGCGAAGGATTATTGAAGAGACCCAGTACTTC

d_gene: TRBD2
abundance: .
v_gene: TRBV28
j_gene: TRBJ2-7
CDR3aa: CASRGSRAGGRREQYF
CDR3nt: TGTGCCAGCAGGGGCTCCAGGGCGGGGGGACGGCGCGAGCAGTACTTC

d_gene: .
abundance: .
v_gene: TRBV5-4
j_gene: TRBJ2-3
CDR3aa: CASSPGGGILDTQYF
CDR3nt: TGTGCCAGCAGCCCTGGTGGAGGTATTTTGGATACGCAGTATTTT

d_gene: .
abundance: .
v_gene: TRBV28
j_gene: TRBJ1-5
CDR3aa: CASSLGYGVNNQPQHF
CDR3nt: TGTGCCAGCAGTTTGGGGTATGGGGTTAACAATCAGCCCCAGCATTTT

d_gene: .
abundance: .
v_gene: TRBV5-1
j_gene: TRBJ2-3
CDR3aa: CASSLAQGPGTDTQYF
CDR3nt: TGCGCCAGCAGCTTGGCACAGGGACCTGGCACAGATACGCAGTATTTT

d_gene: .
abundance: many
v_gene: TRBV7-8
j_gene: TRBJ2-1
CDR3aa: CASIYRDQGFNEQFF
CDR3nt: TGTGCCAGCATTTACCGGGACCAGGGATTCAATGAGCAGTTCTTC

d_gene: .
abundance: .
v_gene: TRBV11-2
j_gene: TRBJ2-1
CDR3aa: CASKTRMQGTPTGLNEQFF
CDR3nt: TGTGCCAGCAAGACCCGGATGCAGGGAACCCCTACGGGGCTGAATGAGCAGTTCTTC